This T cell receptor beta chain was captured in a study of blood T cells in healthy people across ages. Study-level information: In model experiments, template switching was able to capture about one barcoded beta molecule for every two T cells that were present.

The CDR3 is made up of 14 amino acids. Trimming shortened V by 6 bases and J by 2 bases, and 14 bases separated the two germline ends. Germline assignment: CDR1 SGHVS and CDR2 FQNEAQ. Healthy Caucasian individuals from Russia aged about 6 to 100 were enrolled as donors. The sample holds a few counts of this clonotype. Its specificity is unknown. The use of a sample-barcoded 5' primer and a J-beta primer mix characterized a second PCR of roughly 7 to 12 cycles. At least 2.5 million CDR3-containing paired-end reads were obtained per sample. MiXCR, run by TCRdb on the 5' RACE reads, gives a single entry per CDR3 protein. The sample carries some 700,000 distinct CDR3 sequences, about 40% recorded once. Study results and limitations: Per-million-T-cell TCR beta diversity fell roughly linearly with age.

The sequenced sample was blood. This sequence was found in a woman in her fifties or sixties in good health. V gene TRBV7-8 combines with J gene TRBJ2-7; maybe TRBD2 (6 bases). The DNA for the CDR3 is TGTGCCAGCAGTAACATAGCGGTTACCTACGAGCAGTACTTC. As protein: CASSNIAVTYEQYF.